These T cell receptor beta chains were read from a single sample in a study of blood T cell repertoires in COVID-19. The table came from immunoSEQ multiplex PCR; TCRdb's copy has only in-frame clones and leaves some out. The sample carries some 95,000 clones, 87% recorded once. The sequencing input was peripheral blood. The receptors derive from a man aged 65 to 85 with acute or convalescent COVID-19. CDR3s leave out the opening cysteine and the closing phenylalanine or tryptophan. Each record gives: CDR3 protein, J gene, V gene, CDR3 length.

ASSFFAVQNTEAF TRBJ1-1 TRBV7-9 13
ASSQERAGGSGELF TRBJ2-2 TRBV3-1/TRBV3-2 14
ASSRDLRGEKLF TRBJ1-4 TRBV2 12
ASSLWEGSRTNEKLF TRBJ1-4 TRBV5-8 15
ASSQNRAHEQY TRBJ2-7 TRBV5-4 11
ASSLVPTSSGTDTQY TRBJ2-3 TRBV7-2 15
ASSLEGAVANYGYT TRBJ1-2 TRBV7-8 14
ASSATALAGLSSYNEQF TRBJ2-1 TRBV9 17
ASSYRRVMNTEAF TRBJ1-1 TRBV6-5 13
ASSLSGGGYT TRBJ1-2 TRBV28 10
ASSLEVGRNTGELF TRBJ2-2 TRBV5-4 14
ASSSQGGAGNTIY TRBJ1-3 TRBV5-1 13
ATSDPGGGGYNEQF TRBJ2-1 TRBV24-1 14
ASSLQGPSTDTQY TRBJ2-3 TRBV5-1 13
ASTYRQGWETQY TRBJ2-5 TRBV6-6 12
ASRRGRNQPQH TRBJ1-5 TRBV28 11
ASSQTGLTDTQY TRBJ2-3 TRBV3-1/TRBV3-2 12
ASSLAGRGALYREQF TRBJ2-1 TRBV7-2 15
ASSIIAGYQETQY TRBJ2-5 TRBV7-9 13
ASSQEEGSKWGYT TRBJ1-2 TRBV4-2 13
ASSQGGTGGRMNTEAF TRBJ1-1 TRBV4-2 16
ASSPPPQGRFNQPQH TRBJ1-5 TRBV28 15
ASSSAGDSPLH TRBJ1-6 TRBV7-6 11
ASSQPPGLEKLF TRBJ1-4 TRBV3-1/TRBV3-2 12
ASRPGTGGYLF TRBJ2-2 TRBV7-3 11
ASSQELNYGYT TRBJ1-2 TRBV3-1/TRBV3-2 11
AISKSGTSGGRSTGELF TRBJ2-2 TRBV10-3 17
ASTQSSAGNQPQH TRBJ1-5 TRBV19 13
ASRQGRQPQH TRBJ1-5 TRBV6-5 10
ASATDTNYGYT TRBJ1-2 TRBV19 11
ASSLAPGTSGGLGETQY TRBJ2-5 TRBV28 17
ASSLSFQDYGYT TRBJ1-2 TRBV5-6 12
ASRSSVNYGYT TRBJ1-2 TRBV28 11
ASSLDQEPLDGYT TRBJ1-2 TRBV5-5 13
ASSWSGGRTDTQY TRBJ2-3 TRBV5-4 13
ASSLASSGRGDTQY TRBJ2-3 TRBV5-1 14
ASSLDRGSDTQY TRBJ2-3 TRBV11-2 12
ASSSTTGMAQH TRBJ1-5 TRBV19 11
ASRPGLAGTYEQY TRBJ2-7 TRBV6-5 13
ASSLDRGIDTQY TRBJ2-3 TRBV5-1 12
ASSGTIRRSGANVLT TRBJ2-6 TRBV5-1 15
ASSQGPPYEQY TRBJ2-7 TRBV28 11
ASSPDRAKNIQY TRBJ2-4 TRBV27 12
ASNSLAAGGYT TRBJ1-2 TRBV2 11